Listed here are 14 T cell receptor beta chains from one sample, sequenced in a study of cytomegalovirus exposure and HLA in healthy donors. The PCR contained 60 Vbeta and 13 Jbeta primers. TCRdb keeps only in-frame clones here, not all; method: immunoSEQ multiplex PCR. The sample shows approximately 110,000 clones, and 0.9% to 1.2% sits with its ten largest clones. The sample consisted of PBMCs. These receptors all stem from a man aged 18 to 29 in good health and CMV-seronegative.

The gene calls are TRBV7-8 and TRBJ2-1; D is perhaps TRBD2 (5 bases). Trimming stripped 2 bases from V and 0 bases from J, with 11 bases between. The length of the CDR3 is 16 residues. Germline V gene lookup returns CDR1 SGHVS and CDR2 FQNEAQ. Here the CDR3 reads CASSLYRGSSYNEQFF. In DNA, the CDR3 is TGTGCCAGCAGCTTATATCGGGGTAGCTCCTACAATGAGCAGTTCTTC.

CDR3 amino acids: CASSLEGGEVYGYTF. The CDR3 DNA sequence: TGTGCCAGCAGCTTAGAAGGGGGTGAGGTCTATGGCTACACCTTC. The chain recombines TRBV7-9 with TRBJ1-2, with D possibly being TRBD1 (6 bases). This CDR3 is built from 15 residues. CDR1 SEHNR and CDR2 FQNEAQ come from the germline V gene (reference sequence). The V end was cut by 1 base, the J end by 4 bases, with 13 bases between.

The CDR3 protein is CASSFPGLYGYTF. CDR3 DNA sequence: TGTGCCAGCAGCTTTCCCGGACTCTATGGCTACACCTTC. This rearrangement joins TRBV7-6 to TRBJ1-2; D is unresolved. The CDR3 loop spans 13 amino acids. Deletions cut 3 bases from V and 4 bases from J, with 9 bases between. In germline, CDR1 is SGHVS, CDR2 FNYEAQ.

This chain connects TRBV10-2 to TRBJ2-7; the match to TRBD2 covers 10 bases. Germline CDR1 is WSHSY and CDR2 is SAAADI. This CDR3 contains 14 residues. J was trimmed by 3 bases and V by 6 bases; bases with no gene match: 5. Here the CDR3 reads CASSPAGGHYEQYF. CDR3 sequence (DNA): TGCGCCAGCAGCCCAGCGGGGGGGCACTACGAGCAGTACTTC.

V is TRBV29-1 and J is TRBJ2-7; possibly TRBD2 for D (5 bases). From germline, CDR1 is SQVTM and CDR2 ANQGSEA. CDR3 size: 8 residues. V was pared by 4 bases and J by 12 bases, with 7 bases between. The CDR3 region has the DNA TGCAGCGTTGGCCGGGGGTACTTC. Its protein product is CSVGRGYF.

The chain uses TRBV10-3 and TRBJ2-3; TRBD2 aligns across 10 bases. Germline values: CDR1 ENHRY, CDR2 SYGVKD. J lost 5 bases, V lost 9 bases, and 5 bases had no gene match. The CDR3 length is 13 residues. CDR3 in DNA: TGTGCCATAGCGGGGGGGCTGGGAGATACGCAGTATTTT. This gives the protein CAIAGGLGDTQYF.

The CDR3 coding sequence is TGTGCCAGTAGTAAAATGACAGGGGGCTATGGCTACACCTTC. Translated: CASSKMTGGYGYTF. The chain couples TRBV19 to TRBJ1-2; TRBD1 aligns across 9 bases. This CDR3 has 14 amino acids. Per the germline V gene, CDR1 is LNHDA and CDR2 is SQIVND (reference sequence). Trimming removed 4 bases from V and 4 bases from J; junction bases left unmatched: 4.

The rearrangement links TRBV5-4 to TRBJ2-7, with D tentatively TRBD1 (6 bases). Germline-derived CDR1 and CDR2 are SGHNT and YYREEE (reference sequence). With 4 bases removed from V and 5 bases from J, the gap between germline ends came to 19 bases. The CDR3 is 15 residues long. The CDR3 spells CASSLPDSGNHEQYF. The DNA of the CDR3 is TGTGCCAGCAGCCTGCCGGACAGTGGAAACCACGAGCAGTACTTC.

The chain combines TRBV4-2 with TRBJ2-3; maybe TRBD2 (6 bases). The V and J ends lost 3 bases and 3 bases respectively, with 13 bases between them. CDR3 length: 15 amino acids. Germline lookup yields CDR1 LGHNA and CDR2 YNFKEQ. CDR3 in amino acids: CASSHPGLRTDTQYF. In DNA, the CDR3 is TGTGCCAGCAGCCACCCGGGACTCCGTACAGATACGCAGTATTTT.

This chain connects TRBV6-1 to TRBJ2-3, with 8 bases matching TRBD2. The CDR3 runs to 16 residues. Germline V CDR1 and CDR2: MNHNS, SASEGT. The trim removed 4 bases at V and 4 bases at J, leaving 10 bases unmatched. DNA of the CDR3: TGTGCCAGCAGTGGGGGGGGTGCTAGCGGGCCAGATACGCAGTATTTT. Protein: CASSGGGASGPDTQYF.

The chain combines TRBV29-1 with TRBJ2-4; TRBD2 aligns across 11 bases. From germline, CDR1 is SQVTM and CDR2 ANQGSEA. The CDR3 runs 18 residues. The trim removed 6 bases at V and 1 base at J, leaving 14 bases unmatched. The CDR3 loop is CSVGTSGSYDRAKNIQYF. In DNA form, the CDR3 reads TGCAGCGTAGGAACTAGCGGGAGTTACGATAGGGCCAAAAACATTCAGTACTTC.

The chain links TRBV19 to TRBJ2-1, with D possibly matching TRBD1 (6 bases). V dropped 9 bases and J dropped 6 bases, with 12 bases sitting between them. The length of the CDR3 is 12 residues. Germline V gene data show CDR1 as LNHDA and CDR2 as SQIVND (reference sequence). Here the CDR3 reads CASSGTPNEQFF. DNA for the CDR3: TGTGCCAGCTCAGGGACACCCAATGAGCAGTTCTTC.

V and J are TRBV27 and TRBJ2-1; no clear D gene. Germline V lookup: CDR1 MNHEY, CDR2 SMNVEV (reference sequence). The germline V and J ends were trimmed by 4 bases and 0 bases, with 13 bases remaining between them. This CDR3 spans 16 amino acids. The CDR3 DNA reads as TGTGCCAGCAGTTCCCCCTCGCCGAGCTCCTACAATGAGCAGTTCTTC. This encodes CASSSPSPSSYNEQFF.

This rearrangement joins TRBV20-1 to TRBJ2-5; the D is unclear. The J call may not be correct, given that the DNA end is closer to TRBJ2-7. Germline V gene sequence: CDR1 DFQATT, CDR2 SNEGSKA (reference sequence). The CDR3 spans 10 residues. The CDR3 DNA follows: TGCAGTGCCCTCCTCAACGAGCAGTACTTC. It translates to CSALLNEQYF.